The entry that follows covers one T cell receptor (beta chain) sequence. This clone was seen only a few times. Its binding antigen is unknown. With the read ending 3 residues before the CDR3 end, the germline J gene is used to fill in that end. Equivalent amounts of genomic DNA from CVID and control samples were used as sequencing input. For every sample, a 60 bp segment covering the rearranged TCRbeta CDR3 region was amplified and then sequenced. The immunoSEQ assay, a bias-corrected multiplex PCR combined with high-throughput sequencing, was used to amplify TCRbeta. On the authors' methods: Every unique nucleotide sequence was considered a clone and was annotated with V, D and J genes, copy number and frequency. Sequences were labeled productive if in frame, and non-productive if out of frame or containing stop codons. As previously described, clonality was computed from Shannon's entropy. The predicted amino acid sequences of productive clones were used to derive mean CDR3 Kyte-Doolittle hydropathy. Scaled V gene usage was hierarchically clustered using Manhattan distance and complete linkage with the R hclust function. Sharing of clones by CDR3 amino acid sequence was evaluated by resampling 12 repertoires per group over 100 rounds. The repertoires were searched for approximately 72 published EBV-specific TCRbeta sequences and 245 published CMV-specific TCRbeta sequences. Two CVID samples that yielded fewer than 10,000 sequences were excluded from the analysis, so approximately 40 CVID repertoires were retained. In TCRdb, the immuneACCESS table is reduced to in-frame sequences with V and J assigned. These tables do not hold every clone; where another copy was compared, an unresolved V gene accounts for under half, and the others remain unexplained. From that table come the V and J calls and clone size; the DNA was used to work out D and trimming. The sample comprises some 60,000 clones, and every one was counted more than once. The ten largest make up more than 1.5% of the sample.

Both CVID patients and healthy controls were predominantly of Caucasian heritage. Heparinized peripheral whole blood samples of about 5 to 8 ml were obtained from each donor. Genomic DNA from adults with common variable immune deficiency (CVID) and from healthy adult controls was used to sequence TCRbeta CDR3 repertoires. The control group was made up of about 22 healthy adult volunteers (around 10 male and roughly 12 female) whose ages ranged from about 20 to 70 years, with a mean age of roughly 30. To isolate peripheral blood mononuclear cells, diluted blood was subjected to density centrifugation over Hypaque 1077 or Ficoll-Paque. Genomic DNA was extracted from unsorted mononuclear cells by Qiagen column purification or by a centrifugation-based method. The data were taken from a study of T cell clonality in common variable immunodeficiency (dated by TCRdb to about 2015). Paper-wide results and their limitations: The authors noted that sequencing repertoires of T cell subpopulations would be needed to clarify what caused the increased clonality in CVID. TCRbeta clonality was higher in CVID subjects than in healthy controls (t-test p = 0.018), and the increase was most characteristic of about a third of subjects. Fewer TCRbeta clones were shared among CVID subjects than among healthy controls (p < 0.0001). Correlations of repertoire features with clinical complications were constrained by heterogeneity among patients within the CVID cohort. Even though DNA input was the same, control samples had an average of around 81,000 unique sequences each, compared with approximately 32,000 in CVID samples. CVID TCRbeta sequences were reported to have fewer deletions and N-nucleotide insertions and to lack highly modified clones with 13 or more V deletions.

CDR1 is given as MRHNA and CDR2 as SNTAGT, both from the germline V gene. Taken from cysteine to phenylalanine, the CDR3 has 14 residues. Shown are 33 bases from within the CDR3, in frame from base 1. The V and J ends are trimmed by 3 bases and 2 bases, leaving 9 bases between them. The TCR originated in a person aged 18 to 75 in good health. Sequenced sample: peripheral blood mononuclear cells. The sequence joins TRBV6-4 to TRBJ2-3; matching of 6 bases hints at TRBD1 as the D gene. Incomplete CDR3 DNA: TGTGCCAGCAGTGAACAGGGTTACACAGATACG. The translation is CASSEQGYTDT. The CDR3 reads in full as CASSEQGYTDTQYF.